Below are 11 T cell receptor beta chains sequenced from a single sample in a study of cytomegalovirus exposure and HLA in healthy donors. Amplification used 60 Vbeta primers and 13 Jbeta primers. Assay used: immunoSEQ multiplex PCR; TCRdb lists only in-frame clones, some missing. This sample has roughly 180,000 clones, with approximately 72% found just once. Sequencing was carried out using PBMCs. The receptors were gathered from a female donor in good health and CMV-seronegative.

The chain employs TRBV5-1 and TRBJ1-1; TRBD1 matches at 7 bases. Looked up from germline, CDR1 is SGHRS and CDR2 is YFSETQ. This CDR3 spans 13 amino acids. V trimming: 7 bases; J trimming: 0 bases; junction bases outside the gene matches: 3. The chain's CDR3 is CASGDSMNTEAFF. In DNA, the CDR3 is TGCGCCAGCGGGGACAGCATGAACACTGAAGCTTTCTTT.

The CDR3: CASSPSGQSNYGYTF. Written as DNA, the CDR3 is TGTGCCAGCTCACCCTCGGGACAGTCTAACTATGGCTACACCTTC. V gene TRBV18 combines with J gene TRBJ1-2; 7 nucleotides match TRBD1. This CDR3 comprises 15 residues. The V and J ends lost 3 bases and 0 bases, in that order; junction bases with no gene match: 4. Germline lookup yields CDR1 KGHSH and CDR2 LQKENI.

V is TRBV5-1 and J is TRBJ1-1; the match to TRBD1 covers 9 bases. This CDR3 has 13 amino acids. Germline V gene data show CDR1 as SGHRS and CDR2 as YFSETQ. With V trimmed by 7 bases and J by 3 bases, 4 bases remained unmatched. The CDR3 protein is CASGRTGDTEAFF. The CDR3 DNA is TGCGCCAGCGGGAGGACAGGGGACACTGAAGCTTTCTTT. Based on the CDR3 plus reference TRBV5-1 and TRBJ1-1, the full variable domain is KAGVTQTPRYLIKTRGQQVTLSCSPISGHRSVSWYQQTPGQGLQFLFEYFSETQRNKGNFPGRFSGRQFSNSRSEMNVSTLELGDSALYLCASGRTGDTEAFFGQGTRLTVV.

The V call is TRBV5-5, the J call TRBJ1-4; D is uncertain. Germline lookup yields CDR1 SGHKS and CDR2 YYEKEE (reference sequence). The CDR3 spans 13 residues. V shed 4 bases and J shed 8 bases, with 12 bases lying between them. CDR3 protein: CASSLIPGEKLFF. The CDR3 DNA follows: TGTGCCAGCAGCCTAATTCCCGGGGAAAAACTGTTTTTT.

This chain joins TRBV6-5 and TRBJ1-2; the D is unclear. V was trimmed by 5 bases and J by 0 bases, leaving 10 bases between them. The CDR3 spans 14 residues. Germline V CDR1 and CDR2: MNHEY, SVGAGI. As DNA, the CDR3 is TGTGCCAGCAGTGTTTCTAAAGCTAACTATGGCTACACCTTC. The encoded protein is CASSVSKANYGYTF.

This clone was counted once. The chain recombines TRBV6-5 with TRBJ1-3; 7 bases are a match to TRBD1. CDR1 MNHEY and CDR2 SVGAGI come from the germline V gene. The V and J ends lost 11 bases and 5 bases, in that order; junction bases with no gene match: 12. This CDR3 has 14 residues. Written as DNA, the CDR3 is TGTGCCTCTCGGTCGGGACAGCCTCGAAACACCATATATTTT. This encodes CASRSGQPRNTIYF.

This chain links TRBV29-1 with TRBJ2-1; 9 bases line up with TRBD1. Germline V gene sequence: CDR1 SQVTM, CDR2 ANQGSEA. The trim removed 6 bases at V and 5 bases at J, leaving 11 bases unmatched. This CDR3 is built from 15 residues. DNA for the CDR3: TGCAGCGTCCTCCGGGGGGACAGGGCCCACAATGAGCAGTTCTTC. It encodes CSVLRGDRAHNEQFF.

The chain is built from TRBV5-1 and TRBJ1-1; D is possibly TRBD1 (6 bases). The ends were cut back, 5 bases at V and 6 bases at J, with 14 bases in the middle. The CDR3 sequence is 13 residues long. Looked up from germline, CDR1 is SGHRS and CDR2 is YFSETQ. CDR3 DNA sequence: TGCGCCAGCAGTCACATACAGGGTCCTGAAGCTTTCTTT. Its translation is CASSHIQGPEAFF.

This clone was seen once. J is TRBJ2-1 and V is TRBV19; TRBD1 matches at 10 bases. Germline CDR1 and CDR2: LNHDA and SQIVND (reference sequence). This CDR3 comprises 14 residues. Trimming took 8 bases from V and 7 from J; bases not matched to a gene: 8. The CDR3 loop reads CASGPGQGLNEQFF. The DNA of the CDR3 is TGTGCCAGTGGGCCGGGACAGGGGCTGAATGAGCAGTTCTTC.

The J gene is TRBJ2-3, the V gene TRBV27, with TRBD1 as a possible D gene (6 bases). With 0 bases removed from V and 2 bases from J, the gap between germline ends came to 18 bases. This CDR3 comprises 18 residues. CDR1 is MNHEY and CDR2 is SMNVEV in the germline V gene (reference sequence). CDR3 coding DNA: TGTGCCAGCAGTTTATCGTATCCGGACAGACTGAACACAGATACGCAGTATTTT. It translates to CASSLSYPDRLNTDTQYF.

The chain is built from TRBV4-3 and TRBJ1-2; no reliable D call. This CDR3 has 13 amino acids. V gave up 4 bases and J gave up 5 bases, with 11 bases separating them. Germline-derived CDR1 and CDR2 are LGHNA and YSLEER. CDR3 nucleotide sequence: TGCGCCAGCAGCCGGGTGGCAGGATATGGCTACACCTTC. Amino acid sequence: CASSRVAGYGYTF.